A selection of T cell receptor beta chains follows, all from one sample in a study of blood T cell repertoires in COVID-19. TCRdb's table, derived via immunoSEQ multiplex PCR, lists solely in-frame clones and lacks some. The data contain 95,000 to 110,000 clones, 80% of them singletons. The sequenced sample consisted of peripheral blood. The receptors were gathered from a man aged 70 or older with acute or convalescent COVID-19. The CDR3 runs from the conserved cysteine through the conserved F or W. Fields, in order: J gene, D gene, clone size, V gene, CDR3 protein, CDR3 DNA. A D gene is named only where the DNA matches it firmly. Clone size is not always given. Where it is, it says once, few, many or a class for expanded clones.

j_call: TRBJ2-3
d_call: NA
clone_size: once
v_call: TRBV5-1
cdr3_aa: CASSLEAAPTDTQYF
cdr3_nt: TGCGCCAGCAGCTTGGAGGCGGCCCCCACAGATACGCAGTATTTT

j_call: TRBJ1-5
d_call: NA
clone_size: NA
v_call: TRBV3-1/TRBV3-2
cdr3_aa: CASSHLAPRGPNQPQHF
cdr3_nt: TGTGCCAGCAGCCACCTCGCCCCCAGGGGTCCTAATCAGCCCCAGCATTTT

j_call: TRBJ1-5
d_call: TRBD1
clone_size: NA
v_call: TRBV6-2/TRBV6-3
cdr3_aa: CASSGGTGVLFNQPQHF
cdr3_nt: TGTGCCAGCAGTGGGGGGACAGGGGTATTATTCAATCAGCCCCAGCATTTT

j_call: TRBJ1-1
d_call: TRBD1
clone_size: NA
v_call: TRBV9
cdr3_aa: CASSVDPSTGVNTEAFF
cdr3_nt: TGTGCCAGCAGCGTAGACCCCTCGACAGGGGTGAACACTGAAGCTTTCTTT

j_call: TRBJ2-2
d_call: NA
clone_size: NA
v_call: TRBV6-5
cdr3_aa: CASSPTGNTGELFF
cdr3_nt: TGTGCCAGCAGCCCGACAGGGAACACCGGGGAGCTGTTTTTT

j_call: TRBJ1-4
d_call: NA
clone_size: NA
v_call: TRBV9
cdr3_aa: CASSVGFSRNEKLFF
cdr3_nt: TGTGCCAGCAGCGTAGGGTTTAGTCGTAATGAAAAACTGTTTTTT

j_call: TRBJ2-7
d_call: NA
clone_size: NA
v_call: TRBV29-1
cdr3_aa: CSAGRNRGIYEQYF
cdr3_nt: TGCAGCGCTGGACGGAACCGAGGGATCTACGAGCAGTACTTC

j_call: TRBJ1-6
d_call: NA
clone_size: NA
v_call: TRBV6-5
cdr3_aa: CASTDRSYNSPLHF
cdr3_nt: TGTGCCAGTACAGATCGCTCCTATAATTCACCCCTCCACTTT

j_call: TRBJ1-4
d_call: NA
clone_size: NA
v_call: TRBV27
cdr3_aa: CASSVIANLNEKLFF
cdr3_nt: TGTGCCAGCAGTGTTATAGCCAACCTTAATGAAAAACTGTTTTTT

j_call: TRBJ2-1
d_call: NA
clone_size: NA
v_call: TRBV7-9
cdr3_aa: CASSQPGSSYNEQFF
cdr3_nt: TGTGCCAGCAGCCAACCGGGAAGCTCCTACAATGAGCAGTTCTTC

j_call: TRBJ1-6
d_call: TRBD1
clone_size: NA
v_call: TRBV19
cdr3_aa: CPRGQDFAYNSPLHF
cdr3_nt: TGTCCACGGGGACAGGACTTTGCCTATAATTCACCCCTCCACTTT

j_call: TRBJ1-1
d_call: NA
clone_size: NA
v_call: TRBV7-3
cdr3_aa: CASSLSSTGMGTEAFF
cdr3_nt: TGTGCCAGCAGCTTATCTTCCACAGGGATGGGGACTGAAGCTTTCTTT

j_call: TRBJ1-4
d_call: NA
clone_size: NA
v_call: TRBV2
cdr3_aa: CASKIAGGSNEKLFF
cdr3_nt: TGTGCCAGCAAAATTGCGGGGGGATCTAATGAAAAACTGTTTTTT

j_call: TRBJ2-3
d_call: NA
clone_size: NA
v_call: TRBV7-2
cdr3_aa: CASSLMTVDTQYF
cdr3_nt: TGTGCCAGCAGCCTCATGACTGTCGATACGCAGTATTTT

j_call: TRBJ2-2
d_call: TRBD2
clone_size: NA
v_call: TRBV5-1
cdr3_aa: CASTPGTSGTGELFF
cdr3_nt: TGCGCCAGCACCCCCGGGACTAGCGGCACCGGGGAGCTGTTTTTT

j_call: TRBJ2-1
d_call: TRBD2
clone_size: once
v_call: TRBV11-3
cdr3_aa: CASSLGGAVSYNEQFF
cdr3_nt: TGTGCCAGCAGCCTCGGGGGGGCCGTTTCCTACAATGAGCAGTTCTTC

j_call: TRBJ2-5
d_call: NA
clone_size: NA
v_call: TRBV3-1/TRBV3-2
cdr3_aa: CASSPNRAIETQYF
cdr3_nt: TGTGCCAGCAGTCCAAACAGGGCCATTGAGACCCAGTACTTC

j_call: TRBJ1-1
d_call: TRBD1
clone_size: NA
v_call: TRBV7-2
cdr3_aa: CASSPSVPGQGSGTEAFF
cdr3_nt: TGTGCCAGCAGCCCCTCGGTCCCGGGACAGGGATCGGGCACTGAAGCTTTCTTT

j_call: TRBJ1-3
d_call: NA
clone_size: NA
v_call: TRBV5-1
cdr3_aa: CASSLSQQGYSGNTIYF
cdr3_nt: TGCGCCAGCAGCTTAAGCCAACAGGGATACTCTGGAAACACCATATATTTT

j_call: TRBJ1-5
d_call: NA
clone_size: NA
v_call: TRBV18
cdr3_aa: CASSPGALDQPQHF
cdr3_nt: TGTGCCAGCTCACCAGGGGCACTGGATCAGCCCCAGCATTTT